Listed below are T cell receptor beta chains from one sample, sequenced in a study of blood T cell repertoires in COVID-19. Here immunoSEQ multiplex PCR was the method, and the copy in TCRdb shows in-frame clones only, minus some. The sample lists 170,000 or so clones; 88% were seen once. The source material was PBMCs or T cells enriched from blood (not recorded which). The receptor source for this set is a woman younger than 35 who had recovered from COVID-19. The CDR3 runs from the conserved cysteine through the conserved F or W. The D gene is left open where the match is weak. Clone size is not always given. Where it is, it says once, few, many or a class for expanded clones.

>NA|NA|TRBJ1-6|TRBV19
CASTVSWGENSPLHF
TGTGCCAGTACGGTCAGTTGGGGGGAAAATTCACCCCTCCACTTT
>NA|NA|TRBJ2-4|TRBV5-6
CASSPGANIQYF
TGTGCCAGCAGCCCAGGTGCAAACATTCAGTACTTC
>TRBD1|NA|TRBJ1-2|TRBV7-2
CASSRTGNYGYTF
TGTGCCAGCAGCCGGACAGGGAACTATGGCTACACCTTC
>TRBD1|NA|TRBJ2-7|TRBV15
CATSTTGTGGYEQYF
TGTGCCACCAGCACGACCGGGACAGGGGGCTACGAGCAGTACTTC
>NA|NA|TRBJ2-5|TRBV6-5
CASKWGTLETQYF
TGTGCCAGCAAGTGGGGGACTTTAGAGACCCAGTACTTC
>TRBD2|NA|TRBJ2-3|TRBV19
CATQNGAGGLDTQYF
TGTGCCACTCAAAATGGGGCGGGGGGCCTCGATACGCAGTATTTT
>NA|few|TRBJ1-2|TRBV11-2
CASTIGLESYGYTF
TGTGCCAGCACAATAGGACTGGAGAGCTATGGCTACACCTTC
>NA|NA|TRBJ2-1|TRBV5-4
CASSLARSGNNEQFF
TGTGCCAGCAGCTTGGCGAGGTCGGGTAACAATGAGCAGTTCTTC
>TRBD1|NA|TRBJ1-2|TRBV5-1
CASSQQQGTNYGYTF
TGCGCCAGCAGCCAACAACAGGGGACTAACTATGGCTACACCTTC
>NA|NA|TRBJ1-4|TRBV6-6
CASSYRTAEREKLFF
TGTGCCAGCAGTTACCGAACGGCGGAGAGGGAAAAACTGTTTTTT
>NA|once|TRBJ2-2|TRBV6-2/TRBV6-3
CASSPFGGNTGELFF
TGTGCCAGCAGTCCCTTCGGGGGGAACACCGGGGAGCTGTTTTTT
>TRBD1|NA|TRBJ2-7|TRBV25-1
CASRQGAYEQYF
TGTGCCAGCAGACAGGGGGCCTACGAGCAGTACTTC
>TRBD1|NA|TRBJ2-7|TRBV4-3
CASSQEGLDREYEQYF
TGCGCCAGCAGCCAAGAAGGGCTGGACAGGGAATACGAGCAGTACTTC
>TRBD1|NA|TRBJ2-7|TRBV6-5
CASLREQGAYEQYF
TGTGCCAGCCTCCGGGAACAGGGGGCTTACGAGCAGTACTTC
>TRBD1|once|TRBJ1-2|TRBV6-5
CASSQTGIETGYTF
TGTGCCAGCAGTCAGACAGGGATTGAGACTGGCTACACCTTC
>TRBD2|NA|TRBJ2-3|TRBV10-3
CAISESTGAGERRDTQYF
TGTGCCATCAGTGAGTCGACTGGAGCGGGGGAACGGAGAGATACGCAGTATTTT
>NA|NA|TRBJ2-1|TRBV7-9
CASSLVQGSYNEQFF
TGTGCCAGCAGCTTAGTCCAGGGGAGTTACAATGAGCAGTTCTTC
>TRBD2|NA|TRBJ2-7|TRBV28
CASSLSGGRPPHYEQYF
TGTGCCAGCAGTTTATCGGGCGGGAGGCCCCCCCACTACGAGCAGTACTTC
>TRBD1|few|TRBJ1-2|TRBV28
CASRTTGDGYTF
TGTGCCAGCAGAACAACAGGGGATGGCTACACCTTC
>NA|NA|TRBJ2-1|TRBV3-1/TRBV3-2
CASSPSADGHNEQFF
TGTGCCAGCAGCCCTTCAGCGGACGGACACAATGAGCAGTTCTTC
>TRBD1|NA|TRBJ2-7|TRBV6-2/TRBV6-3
CASSYLGQGAYEQYF
TGTGCCAGCAGTTATTTGGGACAGGGAGCCTACGAGCAGTACTTC
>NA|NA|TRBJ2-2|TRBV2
CASSPRAVAVHTGELFF
TGTGCCAGCAGTCCAAGGGCGGTAGCGGTGCACACCGGGGAGCTGTTTTTT
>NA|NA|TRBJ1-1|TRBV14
CASSQFLPTTEAFF
TGTGCCAGCAGCCAATTCCTTCCGACAACTGAAGCTTTCTTT
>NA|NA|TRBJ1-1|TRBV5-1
CASSLAIMNTEAFF
TGCGCCAGCAGCTTGGCTATAATGAACACTGAAGCTTTCTTT
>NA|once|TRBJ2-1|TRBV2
CASSEGTHPGNEQFF
TGTGCCAGCAGTGAAGGGACACACCCGGGCAATGAGCAGTTCTTC
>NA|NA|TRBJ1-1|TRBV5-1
CASSITRPNTEAFF
TGCGCCAGCAGTATCACTAGACCGAACACTGAAGCTTTCTTT
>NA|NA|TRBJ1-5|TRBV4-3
CASSQDRSGPQPQHF
TGCGCCAGCAGCCAAGATCGGTCAGGGCCTCAGCCCCAGCATTTT
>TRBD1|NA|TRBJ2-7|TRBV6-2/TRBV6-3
CASSLGQVYEQYF
TGTGCCAGCAGTTTGGGACAGGTGTACGAGCAGTACTTC
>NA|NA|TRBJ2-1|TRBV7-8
CASSSRQIDNEQFF
TGTGCCAGCAGCTCGCGACAGATTGACAATGAGCAGTTCTTC
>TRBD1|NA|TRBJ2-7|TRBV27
CASSLPGQGAEQYF
TGTGCCAGCAGTTTGCCGGGACAGGGGGCCGAGCAGTACTTC
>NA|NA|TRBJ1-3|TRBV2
CASSGGQIYSGNTIYF
TGTGCCAGCAGTGGAGGACAGATTTACTCTGGAAACACCATATATTTT
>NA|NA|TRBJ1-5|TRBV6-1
CASSEALSTSSNQPQHF
TGTGCCAGCAGTGAAGCGCTATCCACCTCAAGCAATCAGCCCCAGCATTTT
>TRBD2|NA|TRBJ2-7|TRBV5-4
CASSAGTSGSYEQYF
TGTGCCAGCAGCGCCGGGACTAGCGGCTCCTACGAGCAGTACTTC
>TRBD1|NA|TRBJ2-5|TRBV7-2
CASSPTGGWETQYF
TGTGCCAGCAGCCCGACAGGGGGTTGGGAGACCCAGTACTTC
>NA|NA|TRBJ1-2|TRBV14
CASSQQGGWGYTF
TGTGCCAGCAGCCAGCAGGGAGGGTGGGGCTACACCTTC
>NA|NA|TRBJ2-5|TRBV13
CASSPSGLAVETQYF
TGTGCCAGCAGCCCCTCGGGACTGGCGGTAGAGACCCAGTACTTC
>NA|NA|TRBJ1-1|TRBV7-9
CASSFLRSEAFF
TGTGCCAGCAGCTTCCTGCGGAGTGAAGCTTTCTTT
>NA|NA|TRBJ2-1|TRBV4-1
CASSQEPDTKYNEQFF
TGCGCCAGCAGCCAAGAGCCGGACACAAAATACAATGAGCAGTTCTTC
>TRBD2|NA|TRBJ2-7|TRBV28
CASTRGGAGPRRSYEQYF
TGTGCCAGCACCCGGGGGGGAGCGGGACCGCGACGGTCCTACGAGCAGTACTTC
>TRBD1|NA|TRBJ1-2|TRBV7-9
CASSSAGQGFYGYTF
TGTGCCAGCAGCTCAGCAGGACAGGGGTTTTATGGCTACACCTTC
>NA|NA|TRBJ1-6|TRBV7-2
CASSLRQAYSPLHF
TGTGCCAGCAGCTTACGCCAGGCCTATTCACCCCTCCACTTT
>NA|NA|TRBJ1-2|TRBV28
CASSRRGGGYGYTF
TGTGCCAGCAGTCGCCGAGGGGGGGGGTATGGCTACACCTTC
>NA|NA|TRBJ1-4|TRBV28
CASLGVWGEKLFF
TGTGCCAGCTTAGGGGTCTGGGGTGAAAAACTGTTTTTT
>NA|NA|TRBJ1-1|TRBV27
CASTPTGTRTEAFF
TGTGCCAGCACTCCAACAGGGACACGCACTGAAGCTTTCTTT
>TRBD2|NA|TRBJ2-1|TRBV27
CASSIAGDFNEQFF
TGTGCCAGCAGCATAGCGGGAGATTTTAATGAGCAGTTCTTC
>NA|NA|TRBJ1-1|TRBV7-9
CASSLLGLGNTEAFF
TGTGCCAGCAGCTTATTGGGGCTCGGAAACACTGAAGCTTTCTTT
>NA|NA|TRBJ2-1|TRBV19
CASSIVRGFSYNEQFF
TGTGCCAGTAGTATAGTCCGGGGGTTTTCCTACAATGAGCAGTTCTTC
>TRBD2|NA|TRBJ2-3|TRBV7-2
CASSFRTGLADTQYF
TGTGCCAGCAGCTTCCGGACGGGACTAGCGGATACGCAGTATTTT
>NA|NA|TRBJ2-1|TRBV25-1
CASSAWTVNSYNEQFF
TGTGCCAGCAGTGCTTGGACAGTTAACTCCTACAATGAGCAGTTCTTC
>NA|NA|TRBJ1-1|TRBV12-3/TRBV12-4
CASSFGANTEAFF
TGTGCCAGCAGTTTTGGGGCGAACACTGAAGCTTTCTTT